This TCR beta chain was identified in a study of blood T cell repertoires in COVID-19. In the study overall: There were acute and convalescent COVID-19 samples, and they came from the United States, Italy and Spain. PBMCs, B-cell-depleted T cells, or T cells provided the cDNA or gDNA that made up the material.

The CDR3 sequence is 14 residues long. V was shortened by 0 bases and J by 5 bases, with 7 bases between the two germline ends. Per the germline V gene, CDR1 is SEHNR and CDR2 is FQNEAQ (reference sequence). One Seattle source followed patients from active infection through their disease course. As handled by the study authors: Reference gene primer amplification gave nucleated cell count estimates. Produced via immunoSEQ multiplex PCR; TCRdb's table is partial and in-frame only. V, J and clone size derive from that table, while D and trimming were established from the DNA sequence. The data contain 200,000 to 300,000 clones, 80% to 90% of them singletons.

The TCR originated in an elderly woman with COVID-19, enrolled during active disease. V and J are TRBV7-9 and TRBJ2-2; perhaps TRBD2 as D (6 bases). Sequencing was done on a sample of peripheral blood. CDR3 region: CASSLAGGTGELFF. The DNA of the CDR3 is TGTGCCAGCAGCTTAGCGGGGGGAACCGGGGAGCTGTTTTTT. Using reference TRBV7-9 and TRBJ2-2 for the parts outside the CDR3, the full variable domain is DTGVSQNPRHKITKRGQNVTFRCDPISEHNRLYWYRQTLGQGPEFLTYFQNEAQLEKSRLLSDRFSAERPKGSFSTLEIQRTEQGDSAMYLCASSLAGGTGELFFGEGSRLTVL.